A single T cell receptor (beta chain) is shown here with its context. This entry belongs to a study of blood T cell repertoires in COVID-19. Study-level information: The United States, Italy and Spain were the sources of the acute and convalescent COVID-19 samples. PBMCs, B-cell-depleted T cells, or T cells provided the cDNA or gDNA that made up the material.

In the source study's methods: Amplification of reference gene primers provided the estimated nucleated cell counts. Produced via immunoSEQ multiplex PCR; TCRdb's table is partial and in-frame only. That table supplies the V and J calls and clone size; D and trimming were determined from the DNA. The table lists 250,000 to 350,000 clones, about nine tenths of them singletons. Trimming stripped 4 bases from V and 5 bases from J, with 12 bases between. The germline V gene has CDR1 MDHEN and CDR2 SYDVKM. This CDR3 is 13 amino acids long. The chain links TRBV28 to TRBJ2-7; D is ambiguous. The clonotype was recovered from a woman aged 40 to 55 who had recovered from COVID-19. The specimen sequenced was peripheral blood. CDR3 DNA: TGTGCCAGCAGTTCTCTAGAACCCAACGAGCAGTACTTC. The encoded protein is CASSSLEPNEQYF.